This T cell receptor beta chain is drawn from a study of early T cells in non-severe SARS-CoV-2 infection. Study background: Bulk RNA isolated from unsorted whole blood underwent sequencing; chains were not paired.

CDR3 length: 17 amino acids. Germline values: CDR1 SGDLS, CDR2 YYNGEE. With V trimmed by 2 bases and J by 1 base, 5 bases remained unmatched. This clonotype was counted ten times or more. Individually, cDNA molecules had unique molecular identifiers attached to them. A single record per CDR3 protein comes from TCRdb applying MiXCR to the 5' RACE reads. The sample comprises under 50,000 distinct CDR3 sequences, 4.5% to 7% of which are singletons, and just over 4.5% rests with the top ten. V is TRBV9 and J is TRBJ2-3; the match to TRBD2 covers 12 bases. Material: whole blood. The receptor was derived from an adult who was a healthcare worker with PCR-confirmed SARS-CoV-2 infection or an uninfected control (not recorded which). The CDR3 DNA sequence: TGTGCCAGCAGCGTCACCGGGACTAGCGGGCGCACAGATACGCAGTATTTT. Its translation is CASSVTGTSGRTDTQYF.